This section outlines one T cell receptor beta chain sequence together with its context. Treatment of the sample: oral pan-JAK inhibitor, 5-10 mg twice daily. cDNA serving as the sequencing template came from extracted, reverse transcribed RNA. Some clones are missing from TCRdb's copy, which holds only in-frame ones; the method was immunoSEQ multiplex PCR. The sample lists 150,000 to 200,000 clones, 58% occurring once. This specimen belongs to a study of CD8+ T cells in alopecia areata. The specimen was CD4+ T cells sorted from blood, collected at approximately week 60, from a patient treated with tofacitinib. The TCR originated in a human donor with alopecia areata.

For the CDR3, the DNA is TGTGCCACCAGCAGAGGGGCCTACGAGCAGTACTTC. Translating it yields CATSRGAYEQYF. The V and J genes are TRBV15 and TRBJ2-7, with D unclear. The CDR3 extends over 12 amino acids. V was clipped by 1 base and J by 2 bases, with 3 bases between them. The germline V gene encodes CDR1 LNHNV and CDR2 YYDKDF (reference sequence). The variable domain in full, completed from reference TRBV15 and TRBJ2-7, reads DAMVIQNPRYQVTQFGKPVTLSCSQTLNHNVMYWYQQKSSQAPKLLFHYYDKDFNNEADTPDNFQSRRPNTSFCFLDIRSPGLGDTAMYLCATSRGAYEQYFGPGTRLTVT.